These 19 T cell receptor beta chains came from one sample sequenced in a study of T-cell reconstitution after alpha-beta-depleted transplantation in children. As it was prepared, the TCRbeta library received unique molecular identifiers. Each CDR3 protein is one row after TCRdb ran MiXCR on the PCR reads. This sample has about 470,000 distinct CDR3 sequences, with 43% found just once. The input for sequencing was PBMCs, taken before TCRalphabeta/CD19-depleted stem cell transplant. These receptors were obtained from a girl aged 2 to 10 with aplastic anemia, due to receive a stem cell transplant.

In its sample, this clonotype was seen a few times. This chain uses TRBV6-1 with TRBJ2-3; 10 positions match TRBD2. V gave up 11 bases and J gave up 2 bases; unmatched junction bases: 7. This CDR3 is 14 amino acids long. The germline gives CDR1 MNHNS, CDR2 SASEGT. The CDR3 bases are TGTGCCGCTGCGACTAGCGGGTACACAGATACGCAGTATTTT. Translation: CAAATSGYTDTQYF.

This clonotype was seen a few times. The rearrangement joins TRBV6-5 to TRBJ2-1; possible D gene TRBD1, 6 bases. The CDR3 has 14 residues. Germline V gene lookup returns CDR1 MNHEY and CDR2 SVGAGI. Trimming pared 7 bases from V and 0 bases from J, leaving 10 bases between. Here the CDR3 reads CASKKTGSYNEQFF. CDR3 sequence (DNA): TGTGCCAGCAAAAAGACAGGCTCCTACAATGAGCAGTTCTTC.

The chain has TRBV30 and TRBJ2-1, with 14 nucleotides matching TRBD2. The CDR3 spans 16 residues. Unmatched junction bases numbered 11, after V lost 3 bases and J lost 10 bases. From germline, CDR1 is GTSNPN and CDR2 SVGIG (reference sequence). The CDR3 region has the DNA TGTGCCTGGAGCAAAGCGGGACTAGCGGGAGAACGGGAGCAGTTCTTC. Protein product: CAWSKAGLAGEREQFF.

This clonotype is a singleton in its sample. The V gene is TRBV5-1, the J gene TRBJ2-1; 7 bases are shared with TRBD2. The CDR3 totals 15 residues. V was clipped by 4 bases and J by 6 bases; unmatched bases: 10. Germline CDR1 reads SGHRS; CDR2 reads YFSETQ. In DNA form, the CDR3 reads TGCGCCAGCAGCCCCGGACTAGGGGTCAGCAATGAGCAGTTCTTC. It encodes CASSPGLGVSNEQFF.

The V call is TRBV25-1, the J call TRBJ2-2, with D perhaps TRBD1 (5 bases). Germline V gives CDR1 MGHDK, CDR2 SYGVNS. CDR3 size: 17 residues. V was pared by 7 bases and J by 4 bases, with 22 bases between. This CDR3 reads CASTHCRGSICTGELFF. The CDR3, as DNA: TGTGCCAGCACCCATTGTAGGGGTTCGATTTGCACCGGGGAGCTGTTTTTT.

This clonotype was detected ten times or more. This sequence joins TRBV20-1 and TRBJ2-5, with a possible D match to TRBD1 (5 bases). Germline V gene lookup returns CDR1 DFQATT and CDR2 SNEGSKA (reference sequence). Trimming shortened V by 0 bases and J by 4 bases, and 12 bases separated the two germline ends. This CDR3 region has 14 residues. The chain's CDR3 is CSARDPQGRETQYF. DNA of the CDR3: TGCAGTGCTAGAGATCCTCAGGGTCGAGAGACCCAGTACTTC.

The J gene is TRBJ2-7, the V gene TRBV6-1; D might be TRBD1 (6 bases). Germline lookup yields CDR1 MNHNS and CDR2 SASEGT. The CDR3 has 15 amino acids. V lost 0 bases to trimming and J lost 2 bases, with 11 bases between them. CDR3 nucleotide sequence: TGTGCCAGCAGTGAAGCGGGGGCAGGGGCCTACGAGCAGTACTTC. Its translation: CASSEAGAGAYEQYF.

The chain recombines TRBV29-1 with TRBJ1-2; maybe TRBD1 (5 bases). V was clipped by 1 base and J by 0 bases, with 6 bases between them. The CDR3 totals 13 residues. The germline V gene has CDR1 SQVTM and CDR2 ANQGSEA. CDR3 sequence reads: CSVEGGSNYGYTF. CDR3 DNA sequence: TGCAGCGTTGAAGGGGGGTCTAACTATGGCTACACCTTC.

This clonotype was counted only a few times. The chain couples TRBV3-1 to TRBJ2-7; 9 bases line up with TRBD2. V shed 5 bases, J shed 1 base, and the junction held 9 bases outside the gene matches. Germline lookup yields CDR1 LGHDT and CDR2 YNNKEL (reference sequence). There are 16 residues in the CDR3. The CDR3 DNA follows: TGTGCCAGCAGCAGGGTGGGTAGCGGGAGTTCCTACGAGCAGTACTTC. Translating gives CASSRVGSGSSYEQYF.

In this sample, this clonotype turned up a few times. The V call is TRBV12-3 or TRBV12-4, the J call TRBJ2-7, with D possibly TRBD2 on 5 matching bases. This CDR3 contains 15 residues. With 5 bases removed from V and 3 bases from J, the gap between germline ends came to 17 bases. Written as DNA, the CDR3 is TGTGCCAGCAGTACCCCGGCGGGCGCCTTCTACGAGCAGTACTTC. Translating gives CASSTPAGAFYEQYF.

The chain uses TRBV5-1 and TRBJ2-1; 10 bases align to TRBD2. V shed 3 bases and J 8 bases; nucleotides not matched to a gene: 8. This CDR3 is 15 amino acids long. Germline CDR1 and CDR2: SGHRS and YFSETQ. The CDR3 bases are TGCGCCAGCAGCTCCGTAGCGGGAGGTGGTCATGAGCAGTTCTTC. The encoded protein is CASSSVAGGGHEQFF.

In its sample, this clonotype was seen a few times. The chain recombines TRBV20-1 with TRBJ2-1; 10 nucleotides match TRBD2. The CDR3 is 18 amino acids. The germline CDR1 and CDR2 sequences are DFQATT and SNEGSKA (reference sequence). Losses at the gene ends were 0 bases for V and 6 bases for J; bases not matched to a gene: 14. This chain's CDR3 is CSARDLASGSSGANEQFF. The CDR3 coding sequence is TGCAGTGCTAGAGATTTGGCTAGCGGGAGTTCAGGGGCCAATGAGCAGTTCTTC.

The rearrangement joins TRBV29-1 to TRBJ2-2; 10 bases line up with TRBD1. J gave up 3 bases and V 5 bases, and 6 bases lay outside the gene matches. The CDR3 has 15 residues. Germline V gene data show CDR1 as SQVTM and CDR2 as ANQGSEA. In nucleotides, the CDR3 is TGCAGCGTTAAGGAGACAGGGGGCTACACCGGGGAGCTGTTTTTT. Translated, it gives CSVKETGGYTGELFF.

This clonotype occurred a few times. This chain uses TRBV6-2 or TRBV6-3 with TRBJ1-1, with D unresolved. This CDR3 contains 16 residues. With 7 bases removed from V and 0 bases from J, the gap between germline ends came to 18 bases. CDR1 MNHEY and CDR2 SVGEGT come from the germline V gene. The CDR3 DNA reads TGTGCCAGCATCGAATCGGTGACCTTTTTGAACACTGAAGCTTTCTTT. Translated: CASIESVTFLNTEAFF.

This chain links TRBV20-1 with TRBJ2-3; D not resolved. V was cut by 3 bases and J by 6 bases, with 7 bases left in between. CDR3 length: 11 amino acids. Germline V gene data show CDR1 as DFQATT and CDR2 as SNEGSKA (reference sequence). DNA of the CDR3: TGCAGTGCTAGTCCCCTCGATACGCAGTATTTT. It codes for CSASPLDTQYF.

V is TRBV6-1 and J is TRBJ2-1, with 8 bases aligning to TRBD2. The CDR3 consists of 16 residues. The germline CDR1 and CDR2 sequences are MNHNS and SASEGT. V was clipped by 5 bases and J by 8 bases; unmatched bases: 14. CDR3 region: CASSPLRAGVEDEQFF. DNA of the CDR3: TGTGCCAGCAGTCCCCTCAGAGCGGGAGTTGAAGATGAGCAGTTCTTC.

There are a few counts of this clonotype. This sequence joins TRBV5-1 and TRBJ2-5, with 7 bases identical to TRBD2. Germline V gene lookup returns CDR1 SGHRS and CDR2 YFSETQ. The CDR3 consists of 14 residues. Trimming at V came to 4 bases and at J to 7 bases, leaving 10 bases not matched to a gene. CDR3 nucleotides: TGCGCCAGCAGCCCGGGGGGTAGTTCAGCGACCCAGTACTTC. The encoded protein is CASSPGGSSATQYF.

The rearrangement links TRBV29-1 to TRBJ1-2; perhaps TRBD1 as D (5 bases). Germline lookup yields CDR1 SQVTM and CDR2 ANQGSEA. CDR3 length equals 13 residues. V gave up 7 bases and J gave up 5 bases, with 17 bases separating them. CDR3 sequence (DNA): TGCAGCGCGATCCGGCAGGGCCAGTATGGCTACACCTTC. It translates to CSAIRQGQYGYTF.

Comment on this clonotype: This may be a read error: a much more frequent sequence differs by one nucleotide. This chain links TRBV29-1 with TRBJ2-5; possibly TRBD2 for D (5 bases). The CDR3 spans 13 residues. Germline V lookup: CDR1 SQVTM, CDR2 ANQGSEA. Trimming took off 8 bases at V and 2 bases at J, with 15 bases between the two ends. This CDR3 reads CSTSGSKQETQYF. The CDR3 nucleotides read TGCAGCACAAGCGGAAGCAAGCAAGAGACCCAGTACTTC.